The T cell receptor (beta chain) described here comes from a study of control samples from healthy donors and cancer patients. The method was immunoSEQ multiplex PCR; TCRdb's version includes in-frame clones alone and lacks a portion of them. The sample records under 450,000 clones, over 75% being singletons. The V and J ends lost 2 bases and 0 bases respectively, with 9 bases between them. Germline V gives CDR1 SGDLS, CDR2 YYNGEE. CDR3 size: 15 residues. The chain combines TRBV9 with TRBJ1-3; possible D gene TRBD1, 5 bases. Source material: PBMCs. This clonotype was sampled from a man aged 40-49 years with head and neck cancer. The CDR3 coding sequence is TGTGCCAGCAGCGTGGGACCTTTCTCTGGAAACACCATATATTTT. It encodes CASSVGPFSGNTIYF.